This record concerns one TCR beta chain sequence. The entry originates in a study of control samples from healthy donors and cancer patients. The method was immunoSEQ multiplex PCR; TCRdb's version includes in-frame clones alone and lacks a portion of them. The sample consists of 400,000 to 450,000 clones, approximately 92% of them appearing once. V was trimmed by 2 bases and J by 7 bases, leaving 8 bases between them. The CDR3 is 12 residues long. Germline V CDR1 and CDR2: MDHEN, SYDVKM. The chain recombines TRBV28 with TRBJ1-2; D uncertain. Sequencing was done on a sample of PBMCs. This clonotype was obtained from a man aged 35-49 years with head and neck cancer. CDR3 bases: TGTGCCAGCAGTTTAGATCTGGGTGGCTACACCTTC. It encodes CASSLDLGGYTF.